This TCR beta chain was retrieved from a study of CD8+ T cells in alopecia areata. On the study more broadly: Each day, treated patients took oral tofacitinib twice, at 5 to 10 mg per dose. Overall study results and limits: Scalp data also include sequences from resident alphabeta T cells of normal skin. Lesional scalp displayed greater clonality than normal scalp, most notably in alopecia totalis/universalis.

Isolated RNA was reverse transcribed into cDNA used as the sequencing template. TCRdb keeps only in-frame clones here, not all; method: immunoSEQ multiplex PCR. The sample holds some 14,000 clones, under 60% seen once. Trimming removed 9 bases at V and 3 bases at J, with 12 bases between. The CDR3 is made up of 12 amino acids. Germline V lookup: CDR1 ENHRY, CDR2 SYGVKD. From alopecia areata patients, lesional scalp punch biopsies and peripheral blood were collected. Of note for this clone: The antigen is unknown.

The receptor was derived from a human donor with alopecia areata. The chain joins TRBV10-3 to TRBJ2-7; TRBD1 is a possible D gene (6 bases). The sequenced sample was skin, obtained at week 0. CDR3 nucleotides: TGTGCCATTATGACAGGAGACTACGAGCAGTACTTC. Translated, it gives CAIMTGDYEQYF.